The following is a T cell receptor (beta chain) sequence with its context. The antigen is undetermined. The data derive from a study of T cell responses to AZD1222 COVID-19 vaccine. The study, taken as a whole, reports: Along spike, vaccine-associated CD4 TCRs were found throughout, with dominance at 160-218 and 743-854.

The CDR3 extends over 13 amino acids. Germline V gene lookup returns CDR1 LNHDA and CDR2 SQIVND (reference sequence). V was trimmed by 3 bases and J by 2 bases, leaving 7 bases between them. The data were produced by immunoSEQ multiplex PCR, yet TCRdb's version contains in-frame clones alone and is incomplete. The table shows approximately 120,000 clones, with 84% occurring only once. Both about-4-week and about-12-week second-dose recipients were combined. This chain links TRBV19 with TRBJ1-1; no clear D gene. The sample was peripheral blood, taken 28 days after the second AZD1222 dose. The sequence was collected from an adult who received the AZD1222 COVID-19 vaccine. The DNA of the CDR3 is TGTGCCAGTAGTATCCGGGGAAACACTGAAGCTTTCTTT. It yields the protein CASSIRGNTEAFF. The full variable domain, rest sourced from reference TRBV19 and TRBJ1-1, is DGGITQSPKYLFRKEGQNVTLSCEQNLNHDAMYWYRQDPGQGLRLIYYSQIVNDFQKGDIAEGYSVSREKKESFPLTVTSAQKNPTAFYLCASSIRGNTEAFFGQGTRLTVV.